Presented here are 8 T cell receptor beta chains from one specimen sequenced in a study of blood T cell repertoires in COVID-19. Using immunoSEQ multiplex PCR, the repertoire was profiled, and TCRdb retains in-frame clones only, with some absent. The table lists approximately 150,000 clones, approximately 86% of them singletons, with 7.5% to 8.5% in the top ten. The specimen was peripheral blood. These TCRs come from an older woman with acute or convalescent COVID-19.

The rearrangement joins TRBV20-1 to TRBJ2-7, with a possible D match to TRBD2 (7 bases). CDR1 is DFQATT and CDR2 is SNEGSKA in the germline V gene (reference sequence). Deletions cut 1 base from V and 12 bases from J, with 13 bases between. This CDR3 has 11 amino acids. The CDR3 protein is CSARAGGKSYF. CDR3 DNA: TGCAGTGCTAGAGCGGGGGGCAAATCGTACTTC.

V usage is TRBV5-1 and J usage is TRBJ1-6; tentatively, D is TRBD1 (6 bases). Germline V gene sequence: CDR1 SGHRS, CDR2 YFSETQ. V was clipped by 4 bases and J by 9 bases, with 20 bases between them. The CDR3 covers 16 residues. The CDR3 nucleotides are TGCGCCAGCAGCCGCACTTTAGGGGGTAGTTCTTCACCCCTCCACTTT. Residues: CASSRTLGGSSSPLHF.

This clone has just one count. The chain uses TRBV2 and TRBJ2-7, with a possible D match to TRBD2 (5 bases). CDR1 is SNHLY, CDR2 FYNNEI, per germline. The CDR3 spans 12 residues. Trimming took 6 bases from V and 2 from J, leaving 8 bases between them. The CDR3, as DNA: TGTGCCAGCAGCTTGGGAGCCTACGAGCAGTACTTC. This sequence encodes CASSLGAYEQYF.

J is TRBJ1-1 and V is TRBV11-3, with D unclear. CDR1 SGHNT and CDR2 YENEEA come from the germline V gene. The CDR3 loop spans 14 amino acids. The V end was cut by 0 bases, the J end by 3 bases, with 8 bases between. CDR3 DNA: TGTGCCAGCAGCTTAGATCGCGGGGACACTGAAGCTTTCTTT. This translates into CASSLDRGDTEAFF.

The CDR3 protein is CASSWRTGGRDTEAFF. The CDR3 DNA sequence: TGTGCCAGCAGCTGGAGGACAGGGGGCCGGGACACTGAAGCTTTCTTT. The rearrangement uses TRBV7-9 and TRBJ1-1, with 11 bases aligning to TRBD1. V was clipped by 4 bases and J by 3 bases; unmatched bases: 7. Germline assignment: CDR1 SEHNR and CDR2 FQNEAQ (reference sequence). The CDR3 is 16 amino acids. Filled out from reference TRBV7-9 and TRBJ1-1, the complete variable domain reads DTGVSQNPRHKITKRGQNVTFRCDPISEHNRLYWYRQTLGQGPEFLTYFQNEAQLEKSRLLSDRFSAERPKGSFSTLEIQRTEQGDSAMYLCASSWRTGGRDTEAFFGQGTRLTVV.

The chain joins TRBV7-9 to TRBJ2-2; TRBD2 matches at 8 bases. The V gene end was trimmed by 11 bases and the J gene end by 2 bases; junction bases not matched to a gene: 10. Germline CDR1 SEHNR, CDR2 FQNEAQ (reference sequence). The CDR3 length is 15 residues. The CDR3 nucleotides read TGTGCCGTCGAGCGGGGGCGATTAAACACCGGGGAGCTGTTTTTT. Its translation: CAVERGRLNTGELFF.

This chain connects TRBV19 to TRBJ2-3; 14 bases are shared with TRBD2. Trimming at V came to 6 bases and at J to 4 bases, leaving 6 bases not matched to a gene. The CDR3 has 16 residues. Germline V CDR1 and CDR2: LNHDA, SQIVND (reference sequence). This CDR3 is CASRKTSGGAPDTQYF. The CDR3 bases are TGTGCCAGTAGGAAGACTAGCGGGGGGGCACCAGATACGCAGTATTTT.

This chain uses TRBV12-5 with TRBJ2-1, with 8 bases aligning to TRBD2. Germline V gene lookup returns CDR1 LGHNT and CDR2 FRNRAP. The V segment lost 3 bases and the J segment 0 bases; nucleotides outside the gene matches: 7. This CDR3 contains 17 residues. CDR3 in DNA: TGTGCTAGTGGTTTCAACGGGGGGGTTAGCTCCTACAATGAGCAGTTCTTC. This sequence encodes CASGFNGGVSSYNEQFF.